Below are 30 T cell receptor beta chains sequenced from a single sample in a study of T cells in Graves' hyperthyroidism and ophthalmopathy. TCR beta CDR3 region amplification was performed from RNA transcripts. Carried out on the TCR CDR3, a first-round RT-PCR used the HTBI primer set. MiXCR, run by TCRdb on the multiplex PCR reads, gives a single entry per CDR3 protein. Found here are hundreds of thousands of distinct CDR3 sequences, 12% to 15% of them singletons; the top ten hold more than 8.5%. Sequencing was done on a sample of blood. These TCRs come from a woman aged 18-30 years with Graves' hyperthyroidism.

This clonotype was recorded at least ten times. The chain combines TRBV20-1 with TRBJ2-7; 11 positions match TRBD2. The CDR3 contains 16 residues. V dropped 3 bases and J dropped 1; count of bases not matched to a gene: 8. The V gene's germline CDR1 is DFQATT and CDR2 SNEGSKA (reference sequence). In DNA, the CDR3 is TGCAGTGCTAGCCTGGCTAGCGGGAGGATTTCCTACGAGCAGTACTTC. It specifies CSASLASGRISYEQYF.

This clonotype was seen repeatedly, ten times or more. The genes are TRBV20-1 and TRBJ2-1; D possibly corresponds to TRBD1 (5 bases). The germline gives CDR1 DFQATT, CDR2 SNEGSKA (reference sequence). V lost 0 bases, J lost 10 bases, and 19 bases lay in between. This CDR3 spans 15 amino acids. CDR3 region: CSARDLRTPRGEQFF. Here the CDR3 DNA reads TGCAGTGCTAGAGATTTGAGGACACCCCGTGGAGAGCAGTTCTTC.

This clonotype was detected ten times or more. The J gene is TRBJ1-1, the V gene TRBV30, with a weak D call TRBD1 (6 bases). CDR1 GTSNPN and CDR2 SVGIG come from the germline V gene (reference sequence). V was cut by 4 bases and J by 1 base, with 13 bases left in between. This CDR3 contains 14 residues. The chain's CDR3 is CAWISGVPNTEAFF. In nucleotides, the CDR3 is TGTGCCTGGATCTCAGGGGTCCCGAACACTGAAGCTTTCTTT.

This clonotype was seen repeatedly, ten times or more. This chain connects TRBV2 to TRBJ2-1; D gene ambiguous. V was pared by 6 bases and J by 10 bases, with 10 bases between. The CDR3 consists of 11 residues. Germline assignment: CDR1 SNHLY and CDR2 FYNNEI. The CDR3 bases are TGTGCCAGCAGCCGGCTCCTGGAGCAGTTCTTC. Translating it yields CASSRLLEQFF.

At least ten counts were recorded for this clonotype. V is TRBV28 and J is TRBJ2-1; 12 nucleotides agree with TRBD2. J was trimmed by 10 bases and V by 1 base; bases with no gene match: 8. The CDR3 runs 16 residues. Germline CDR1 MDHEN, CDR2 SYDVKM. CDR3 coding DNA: TGTGCCAGCAGTTTATTCAGACTAGCGGGAGCAGGGGAGCAGTTCTTC. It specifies CASSLFRLAGAGEQFF.

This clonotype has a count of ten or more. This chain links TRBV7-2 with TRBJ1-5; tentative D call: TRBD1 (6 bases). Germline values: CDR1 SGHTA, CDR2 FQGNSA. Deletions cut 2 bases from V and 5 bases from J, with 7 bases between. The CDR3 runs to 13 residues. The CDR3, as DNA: TGTGCCAGCAGCTTACCAGGGGATCAGCCCCAGCATTTT. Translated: CASSLPGDQPQHF.

The CDR3 spells CASSTQLGRKDEQFF. CDR3 sequence (DNA): TGTGCCAGCAGCACCCAACTAGGGCGTAAGGATGAGCAGTTCTTC. The chain combines TRBV7-9 with TRBJ2-1, with D perhaps TRBD2 (5 bases). V was trimmed by 5 bases and J by 8 bases, leaving 19 bases between them. CDR1 and CDR2 (germline): SEHNR, FQNEAQ (reference sequence). The CDR3 extends over 15 amino acids.

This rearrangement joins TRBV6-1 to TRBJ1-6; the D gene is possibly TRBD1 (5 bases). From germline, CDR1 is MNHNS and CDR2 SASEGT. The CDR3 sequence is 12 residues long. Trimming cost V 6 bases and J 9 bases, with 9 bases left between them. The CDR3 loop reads CASRGGISPLHF. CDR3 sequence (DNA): TGTGCCAGCAGGGGGGGAATTTCACCCCTCCACTTT.

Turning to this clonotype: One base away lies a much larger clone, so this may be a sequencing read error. CDR3: CAGSSHRAYNSPLHF. The CDR3 bases are TGTGCCGGCAGTTCCCACCGGGCCTATAATTCACCCCTCCACTTT. The chain uses TRBV27 and TRBJ1-6, with unresolved D. From germline, CDR1 is MNHEY and CDR2 SMNVEV (reference sequence). CDR3 length: 15 residues.

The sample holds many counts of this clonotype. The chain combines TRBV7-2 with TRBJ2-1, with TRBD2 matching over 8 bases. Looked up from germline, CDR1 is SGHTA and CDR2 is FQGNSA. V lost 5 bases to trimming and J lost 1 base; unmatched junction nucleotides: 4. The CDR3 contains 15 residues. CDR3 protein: CASSPTGGSYNEQFF. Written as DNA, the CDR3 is TGTGCCAGCAGCCCAACGGGGGGGTCCTACAATGAGCAGTTCTTC.

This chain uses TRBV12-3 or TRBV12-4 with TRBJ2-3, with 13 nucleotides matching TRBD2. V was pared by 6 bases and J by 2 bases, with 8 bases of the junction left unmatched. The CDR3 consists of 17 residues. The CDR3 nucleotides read TGTGCCAGCAGCCCGGGACTAGCGGGGCTCATCACAGATACGCAGTATTTT. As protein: CASSPGLAGLITDTQYF.

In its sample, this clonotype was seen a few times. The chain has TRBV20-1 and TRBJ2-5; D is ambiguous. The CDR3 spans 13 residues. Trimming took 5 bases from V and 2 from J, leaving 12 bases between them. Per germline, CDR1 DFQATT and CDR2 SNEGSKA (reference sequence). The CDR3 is CSASPGPQETQYF. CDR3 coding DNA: TGCAGTGCTTCACCGGGCCCGCAAGAGACCCAGTACTTC.

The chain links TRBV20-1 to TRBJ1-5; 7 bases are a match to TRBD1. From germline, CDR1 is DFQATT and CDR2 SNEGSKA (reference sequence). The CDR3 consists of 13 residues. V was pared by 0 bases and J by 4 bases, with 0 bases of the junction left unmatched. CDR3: CSAREQGNQPQHF. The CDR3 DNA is TGCAGTGCTAGAGAACAGGGGAATCAGCCCCAGCATTTT.

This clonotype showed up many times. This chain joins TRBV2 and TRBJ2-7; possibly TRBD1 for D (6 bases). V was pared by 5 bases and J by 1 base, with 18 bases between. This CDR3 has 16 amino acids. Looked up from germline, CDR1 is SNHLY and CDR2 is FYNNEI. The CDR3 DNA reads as TGTGCCAGCAGTTACAGGGCAGGGGCCTTGTCCTACGAGCAGTACTTC. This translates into CASSYRAGALSYEQYF.

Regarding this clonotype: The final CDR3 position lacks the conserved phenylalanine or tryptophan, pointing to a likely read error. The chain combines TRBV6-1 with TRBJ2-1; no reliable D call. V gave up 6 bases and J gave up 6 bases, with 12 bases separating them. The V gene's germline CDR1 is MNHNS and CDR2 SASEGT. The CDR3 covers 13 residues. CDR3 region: CASRRTYSNEQFL. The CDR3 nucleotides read TGTGCCAGCAGGAGAACCTACAGCAATGAGCAGTTCCTC.

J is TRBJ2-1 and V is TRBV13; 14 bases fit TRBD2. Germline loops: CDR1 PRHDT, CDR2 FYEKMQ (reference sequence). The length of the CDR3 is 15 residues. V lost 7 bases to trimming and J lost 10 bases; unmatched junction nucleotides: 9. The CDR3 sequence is CASTHGTSGSLEQFF. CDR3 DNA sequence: TGTGCCAGCACCCACGGGACTAGCGGGAGTCTGGAGCAGTTCTTC.

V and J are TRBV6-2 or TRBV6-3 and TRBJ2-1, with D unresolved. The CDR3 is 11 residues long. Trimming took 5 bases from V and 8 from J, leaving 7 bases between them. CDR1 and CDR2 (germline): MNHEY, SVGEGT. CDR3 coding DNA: TGTGCCAGCAGTACCAGCCATGAGCAGTTCTTC. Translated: CASSTSHEQFF.

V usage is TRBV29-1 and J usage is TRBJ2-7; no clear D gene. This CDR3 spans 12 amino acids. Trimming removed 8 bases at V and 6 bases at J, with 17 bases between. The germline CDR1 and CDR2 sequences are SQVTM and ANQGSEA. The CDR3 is CSTESPDGEQYF. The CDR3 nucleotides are TGCAGCACTGAGTCCCCGGACGGCGAGCAGTACTTC.

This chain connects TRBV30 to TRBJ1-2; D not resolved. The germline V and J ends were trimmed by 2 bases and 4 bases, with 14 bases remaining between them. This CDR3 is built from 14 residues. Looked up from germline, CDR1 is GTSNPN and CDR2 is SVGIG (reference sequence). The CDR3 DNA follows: TGTGCCTGGAGTCAGAATTCGTGGGGCTATGGCTACACCTTC. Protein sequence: CAWSQNSWGYGYTF. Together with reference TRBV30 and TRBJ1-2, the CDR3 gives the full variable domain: SQTIHQWPATLVQPVGSPLSLECTVEGTSNPNLYWYRQAAGRGLQLLFYSVGIGQISSEVPQNLSASRPQDRQFILSSKKLLLSDSGFYLCAWSQNSWGYGYTFGSGTRLTVV.

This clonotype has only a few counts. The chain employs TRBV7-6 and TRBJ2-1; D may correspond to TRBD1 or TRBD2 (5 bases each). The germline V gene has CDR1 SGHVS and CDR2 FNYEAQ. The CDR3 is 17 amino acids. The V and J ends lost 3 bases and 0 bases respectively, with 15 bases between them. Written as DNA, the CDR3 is TGTGCCAGCAGCTTGGGGCCGGGGCGGAGCTCCTACAATGAGCAGTTCTTC. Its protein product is CASSLGPGRSSYNEQFF.

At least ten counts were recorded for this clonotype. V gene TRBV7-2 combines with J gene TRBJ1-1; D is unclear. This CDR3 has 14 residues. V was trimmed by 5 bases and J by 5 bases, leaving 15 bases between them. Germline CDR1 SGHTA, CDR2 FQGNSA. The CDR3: CASSTRTGITEAFF. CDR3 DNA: TGTGCCAGCAGCACTCGGACGGGAATTACTGAAGCTTTCTTT.

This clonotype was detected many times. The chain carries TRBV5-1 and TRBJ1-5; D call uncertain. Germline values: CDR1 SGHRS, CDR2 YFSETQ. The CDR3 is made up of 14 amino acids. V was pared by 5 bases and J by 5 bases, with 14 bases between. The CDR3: CASRTLIGDQPQHF. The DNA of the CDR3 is TGCGCCAGCAGAACGCTCATCGGGGATCAGCCCCAGCATTTT. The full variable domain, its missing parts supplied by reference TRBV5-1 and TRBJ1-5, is KAGVTQTPRYLIKTRGQQVTLSCSPISGHRSVSWYQQTPGQGLQFLFEYFSETQRNKGNFPGRFSGRQFSNSRSEMNVSTLELGDSALYLCASRTLIGDQPQHFGDGTRLSIL.

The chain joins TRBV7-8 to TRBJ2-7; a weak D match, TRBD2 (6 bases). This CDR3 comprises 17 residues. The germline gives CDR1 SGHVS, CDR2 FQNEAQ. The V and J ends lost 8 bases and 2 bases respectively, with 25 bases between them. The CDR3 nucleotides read TGTGCCAGCTCAACGACGCTGGGCGGGACGGTGACCTACGAGCAGTACTTC. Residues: CASSTTLGGTVTYEQYF.

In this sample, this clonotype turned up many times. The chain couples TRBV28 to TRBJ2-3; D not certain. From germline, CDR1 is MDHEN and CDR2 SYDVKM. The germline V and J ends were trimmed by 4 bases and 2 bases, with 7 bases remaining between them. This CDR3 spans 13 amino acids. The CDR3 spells CASSSPHTDTQYF. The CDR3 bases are TGTGCCAGCAGTTCCCCTCACACAGATACGCAGTATTTT.

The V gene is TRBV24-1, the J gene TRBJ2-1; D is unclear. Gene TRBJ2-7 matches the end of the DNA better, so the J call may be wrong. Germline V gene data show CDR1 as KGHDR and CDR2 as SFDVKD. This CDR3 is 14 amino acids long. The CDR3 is CATSSLGSYNEQYF. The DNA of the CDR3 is TGTGCCACATCCTCGCTCGGGTCCTACAATGAGCAGTACTTC.

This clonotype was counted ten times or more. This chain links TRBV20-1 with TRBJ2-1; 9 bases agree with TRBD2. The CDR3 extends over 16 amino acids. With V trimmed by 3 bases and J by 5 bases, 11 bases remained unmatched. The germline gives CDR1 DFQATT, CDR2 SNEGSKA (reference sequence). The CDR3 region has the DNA TGCAGTGCTAGGCCTCCCAGTAGCGGGAGAAACAATGAGCAGTTCTTC. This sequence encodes CSARPPSSGRNNEQFF.

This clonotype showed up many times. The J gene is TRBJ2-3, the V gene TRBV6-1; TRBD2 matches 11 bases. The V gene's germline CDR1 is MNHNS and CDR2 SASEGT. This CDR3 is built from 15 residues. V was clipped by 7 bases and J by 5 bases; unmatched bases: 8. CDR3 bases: TGTGCCAGCAACAAACTAGCGGGAGAGAAAGATACGCAGTATTTT. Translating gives CASNKLAGEKDTQYF.

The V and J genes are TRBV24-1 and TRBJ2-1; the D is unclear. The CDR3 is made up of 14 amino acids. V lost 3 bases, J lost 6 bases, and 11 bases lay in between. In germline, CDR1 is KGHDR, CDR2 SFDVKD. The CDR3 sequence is CATSDQSAPNEQFF. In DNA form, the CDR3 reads TGTGCCACCAGTGATCAATCGGCACCCAATGAGCAGTTCTTC.

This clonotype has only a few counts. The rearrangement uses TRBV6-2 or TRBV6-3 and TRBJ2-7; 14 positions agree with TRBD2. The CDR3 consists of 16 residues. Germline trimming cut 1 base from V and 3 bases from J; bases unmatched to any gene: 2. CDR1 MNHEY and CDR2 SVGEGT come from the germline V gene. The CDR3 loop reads CASSYWGLAGDYEQYF. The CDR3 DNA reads TGTGCCAGCAGTTACTGGGGACTAGCGGGAGACTACGAGCAGTACTTC.

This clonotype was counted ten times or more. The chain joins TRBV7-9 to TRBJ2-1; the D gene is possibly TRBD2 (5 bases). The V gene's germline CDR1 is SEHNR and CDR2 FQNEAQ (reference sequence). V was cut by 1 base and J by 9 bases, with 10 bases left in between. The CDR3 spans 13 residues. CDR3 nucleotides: TGTGCCAGCAGCTTAGTGGCGGGTTTTGAGCAGTTCTTC. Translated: CASSLVAGFEQFF. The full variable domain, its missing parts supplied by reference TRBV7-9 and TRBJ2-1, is DTGVSQNPRHKITKRGQNVTFRCDPISEHNRLYWYRQTLGQGPEFLTYFQNEAQLEKSRLLSDRFSAERPKGSFSTLEIQRTEQGDSAMYLCASSLVAGFEQFFGPGTRLTVL.